Below are 6 T cell receptor beta chains sequenced from a single sample in a study of blood T cell repertoires in COVID-19. Clones were read by immunoSEQ multiplex PCR, and TCRdb kept only the in-frame ones, dropping some. The data show under 350,000 clones, with about 89% seen just once and about 4.2% held by the top ten. The sample consisted of peripheral blood. All receptors derive from a middle-aged man with acute or convalescent COVID-19.

Comment on this clone: Other nucleotide sequences in the sample specify the same CDR3. The chain links TRBV9 to TRBJ2-7, with 8 bases matching TRBD1. The V gene's germline CDR1 is SGDLS and CDR2 YYNGEE. V lost 0 bases and J lost 0; bases outside the gene matches: 2. The CDR3 contains 15 residues. Here the CDR3 reads CASSVGTGGSYEQYF. Here the CDR3 DNA reads TGTGCCAGCAGCGTAGGCACAGGGGGCTCCTACGAGCAGTACTTC.

This chain's CDR3 is CASSQVTGMSYEQYF. Here the CDR3 DNA reads TGTGCCAGCAGCCAAGTTACAGGGATGAGCTACGAGCAGTACTTC. The chain employs TRBV4-2 and TRBJ2-7; tentatively, D is TRBD1 (6 bases). Germline assignment: CDR1 LGHNA and CDR2 YNFKEQ. The CDR3 length is 15 residues. V gave up 1 base and J gave up 3 bases, with 13 bases separating them.

The rearrangement uses TRBV3-1 (or the pseudogene TRBV3-2) and TRBJ2-1; 11 positions match TRBD2. Germline V gene data show CDR1 as LGHDT and CDR2 as YNNKEL (reference sequence). The CDR3 spans 19 residues. J was trimmed by 1 base and V by 5 bases; bases with no gene match: 13. As DNA, the CDR3 is TGTGCCAGCAGCGCCATCCCCGGGACTAGCGGTCAATCCTACAATGAGCAGTTCTTC. It translates to CASSAIPGTSGQSYNEQFF.

The chain recombines TRBV7-9 with TRBJ1-3; 7 bases are a match to TRBD1. CDR3 size: 15 residues. CDR1 SEHNR and CDR2 FQNEAQ come from the germline V gene (reference sequence). With V trimmed by 5 bases and J by 1 base, 5 bases remained unmatched. The CDR3 protein is CASSENRGSGNTIYF. CDR3 DNA sequence: TGTGCCAGCAGCGAAAACAGGGGATCTGGAAACACCATATATTTT.

The CDR3 here is CASSLREVNEQFF. DNA for the CDR3: TGTGCCAGCAGCTTGAGGGAGGTTAATGAGCAGTTCTTC. The rearrangement uses TRBV5-8 and TRBJ2-1; D may be TRBD2 (6 bases). The V gene lost 1 base and the J gene lost 7 bases, with 9 bases spanning the gap. CDR3 length: 13 residues. Per germline, CDR1 SGHTS and CDR2 YDEGEE.

The gene calls are TRBV5-1 and TRBJ2-1, with 10 positions matching TRBD1. The CDR3 sequence is 12 residues long. Germline CDR1 is SGHRS and CDR2 is YFSETQ. V shed 3 bases, J shed 14 bases, and the junction held 5 bases outside the gene matches. The CDR3 spells CASSSTGTGEFF. CDR3 nucleotide sequence: TGCGCCAGCAGCTCGACAGGGACAGGGGAGTTCTTC.